Listed below are T cell receptor beta chains from one sample, sequenced in a study of control samples from healthy donors and cancer patients. The protocol was immunoSEQ multiplex PCR, while the TCRdb copy is restricted to in-frame clones and leaves out a portion. The top ten clones hold about 6.3% of a sample with 390,000 or so clones, 75% to 95% of them seen once. Sequences were obtained from PBMCs. The receptors here all came from a man aged 40-49 years with head and neck cancer. Both conserved end residues are part of each CDR3. Fields, in order: V gene, J gene, CDR3 length, D gene, clone size, CDR3 protein, CDR3 DNA. A D gene is named only where the DNA matches it firmly. A clone size is listed for some rows: how often the clone was seen (once, few, many), or a class if it is expanded.

TRBV30	TRBJ1-5	12	-	-	CAWGQLNQPQHF	TGTGCCTGGGGACAGCTCAATCAGCCCCAGCATTTT
TRBV18	TRBJ2-7	15	-	-	CASSPPGRASYEQYF	TGTGCCAGCTCACCACCCGGAAGGGCTAGCTACGAGCAGTACTTC
TRBV5-4	TRBJ2-1	15	TRBD2	once	CASSLARGLDNEQFF	TGTGCCAGCAGCTTGGCACGGGGACTAGACAATGAGCAGTTCTTC
TRBV6-5	TRBJ1-5	12	-	-	CASSSGFQPQHF	TGTGCCAGCAGTTCGGGATTTCAGCCCCAGCATTTT
TRBV28	TRBJ2-6	21	-	-	CASSFGPTMTVRISGANVLTF	TGTGCCAGCAGTTTCGGGCCGACCATGACAGTACGAATCTCTGGGGCCAACGTCCTGACTTTC
TRBV6-6	TRBJ2-7	14	-	-	CASSYHMGAYEQYF	TGTGCCAGCAGTTACCATATGGGGGCCTACGAGCAGTACTTC
TRBV5-4	TRBJ2-3	16	TRBD2	-	CASSLVASGGGDTQYF	TGTGCCAGCAGCTTGGTTGCTAGCGGGGGAGGAGATACGCAGTATTTT
TRBV7-6	TRBJ2-2	15	-	-	CASSLASLAAGELFF	TGTGCCAGCAGCTTAGCCTCCCTAGCCGCCGGGGAGCTGTTTTTT
TRBV11-3	TRBJ2-1	14	TRBD2	-	CASSTSGIKNEQFF	TGTGCCAGCAGCACTAGCGGGATCAAAAATGAGCAGTTCTTC
TRBV18	TRBJ1-1	17	-	-	CASSPQRATGGDTEAFF	TGTGCCAGCTCACCACAGAGGGCAACAGGCGGCGACACTGAAGCTTTCTTT
TRBV5-6	TRBJ1-5	14	-	once	CASSLGGSNQPQHF	TGTGCCAGCAGCTTGGGGGGGAGCAATCAGCCCCAGCATTTT
TRBV28	TRBJ2-3	13	-	-	CASTEQAADTQYF	TGTGCCAGCACCGAACAGGCGGCAGATACGCAGTATTTT
TRBV6-5	TRBJ1-5	14	TRBD1	once	CASRVQGTQGPQHF	TGTGCCAGCAGGGTACAGGGGACTCAAGGGCCCCAGCATTTT
TRBV27	TRBJ2-1	17	TRBD1	-	CASSLGTIYRGPYEQFF	TGTGCCAGCAGCTTAGGTACAATTTACAGGGGGCCCTATGAGCAGTTCTTC
TRBV28	TRBJ1-1	16	TRBD1	-	CASSDRDSYMNTEAFF	TGTGCCAGCAGCGACCGGGACAGCTATATGAACACTGAAGCTTTCTTT
TRBV20-1	TRBJ2-3	13	-	-	CSASGRVTDTQYF	TGCAGTGCTAGTGGGCGGGTGACAGATACGCAGTATTTT
TRBV6-5	TRBJ1-1	14	TRBD1	once	CASRTDRGNTEAFF	TGTGCCAGCAGGACGGACAGGGGGAACACTGAAGCTTTCTTT
TRBV7-7	TRBJ2-5	15	TRBD2	-	CASSFSSGAQETQYF	TGTGCTAGCAGCTTTTCAAGCGGGGCGCAAGAGACCCAGTACTTC
TRBV5-6	TRBJ2-7	13	-	-	CASRGDLNYEQYF	TGTGCCAGCAGAGGGGACTTGAACTACGAGCAGTACTTC
TRBV18	TRBJ1-1	15	-	-	CASSPEAEGDTEAFF	TGTGCCAGCTCACCAGAGGCAGAGGGAGACACTGAAGCTTTCTTT
TRBV10-1	TRBJ1-1	15	TRBD1	-	CASSEGQGELTEAFF	TGCGCCAGCAGTGAGGGACAGGGTGAACTCACTGAAGCTTTCTTT
TRBV6-1	TRBJ2-1	15	-	-	CASSEAGGSYNEQFF	TGTGCCAGCAGTGAAGCAGGGGGCTCCTACAATGAGCAGTTCTTC
TRBV24-1	TRBJ2-5	12	-	-	CANTGIQETQYF	TGTGCCAACACAGGGATCCAAGAGACCCAGTACTTC
TRBV6-5	TRBJ1-2	12	-	-	CASSWTEGGYTF	TGTGCCAGCAGTTGGACAGAAGGTGGCTACACCTTC
TRBV28	TRBJ1-4	16	-	-	CASSLEVKRTNEKLFF	TGTGCCAGCAGTTTGGAAGTAAAAAGAACTAATGAAAAACTGTTTTTT
TRBV5-6	TRBJ2-7	14	-	-	CASSLEVGSYEQYF	TGTGCCAGCAGCTTGGAGGTCGGCTCCTACGAGCAGTACTTC
TRBV25-1	TRBJ1-2	12	-	-	CASSHRTYDYTF	TGTGCCAGCAGCCACAGGACGTATGACTACACCTTC
TRBV3-1/TRBV3-2	TRBJ2-1	15	-	once	CASSMGARSYNEQFF	TGTGCCAGCAGTATGGGGGCCCGCTCCTACAATGAGCAGTTCTTC
TRBV14	TRBJ2-1	17	-	-	CASSPVRGFPLGNEQFF	TGTGCCAGCAGCCCCGTCAGGGGATTTCCATTAGGGAATGAGCAGTTCTTC